Following are 15 T cell receptor beta chains from one sample sequenced in a study of Ad26.COV2.S vaccination and SARS-CoV-2 variants. The method was immunoSEQ multiplex PCR; TCRdb's version includes in-frame clones alone and lacks a portion of them. The table lists around 350,000 clones, 92% of them singletons. Sequencing used peripheral blood, obtained after recovery from COVID-19. These receptors were obtained from a human donor who had recovered from COVID-19.

This chain connects TRBV6-5 to TRBJ1-2; tentative D call: TRBD1 (6 bases). The CDR3 is 15 amino acids. Germline CDR1 MNHEY, CDR2 SVGAGI. V gave up 6 bases and J gave up 0 bases, with 14 bases separating them. CDR3 protein: CASRKPGQPNYGYTF. Here the CDR3 DNA reads TGTGCCAGCAGGAAGCCAGGACAGCCTAACTATGGCTACACCTTC.

J is TRBJ1-1 and V is TRBV6-5, with a possible D match to TRBD1 (6 bases). This CDR3 region has 13 residues. In germline, CDR1 is MNHEY, CDR2 SVGAGI. Trimming shortened V by 8 bases and J by 2 bases, and 12 bases separated the two germline ends. CDR3 protein: CASSAGENTEAFF. CDR3 DNA sequence: TGTGCCAGCTCGGCAGGGGAAAACACTGAAGCTTTCTTT.

The chain links TRBV18 to TRBJ1-3; D uncertain. V dropped 5 bases and J dropped 0 bases, with 11 bases sitting between them. CDR3 length: 15 amino acids. The germline V gene has CDR1 KGHSH and CDR2 LQKENI. DNA of the CDR3: TGTGCCAGCTCAACAACAGCTAACTCTGGAAACACCATATATTTT. This codes for CASSTTANSGNTIYF.

The chain has TRBV9 and TRBJ2-4; D not resolved. This CDR3 has 14 residues. V was trimmed by 0 bases and J by 0 bases, leaving 4 bases between them. CDR1 SGDLS and CDR2 YYNGEE come from the germline V gene. For the CDR3, the DNA is TGTGCCAGCAGCGTAGGGGTAGCCAAAAACATTCAGTACTTC. Amino acids: CASSVGVAKNIQYF.

This rearrangement joins TRBV7-2 to TRBJ2-7; TRBD1 matches 10 bases. Germline V gene lookup returns CDR1 SGHTA and CDR2 FQGNSA. This CDR3 has 13 residues. Trimming at V came to 5 bases and at J to 7 bases, leaving 5 bases not matched to a gene. The CDR3 spells CASSTDRGREQYF. The CDR3 DNA reads TGTGCCAGCAGCACCGACAGGGGGCGGGAGCAGTACTTC.

The rearrangement joins TRBV9 to TRBJ2-7; 8 bases line up with TRBD1. Germline V gene sequence: CDR1 SGDLS, CDR2 YYNGEE. CDR3 length equals 16 residues. With 3 bases clipped from V and 0 bases from J, the junction kept 8 bases outside the gene matches. This CDR3 is CASSDRQGTDSYEQYF. CDR3 bases: TGTGCCAGCAGCGATCGACAGGGGACGGACTCCTACGAGCAGTACTTC.

The chain employs TRBV5-1 and TRBJ2-5; no reliable D call. The V end was cut by 7 bases, the J end by 0 bases, with 13 bases between. Germline V CDR1 and CDR2: SGHRS, YFSETQ. CDR3 length: 14 residues. This CDR3 is CASSTQGNQETQYF. DNA of the CDR3: TGCGCCAGCTCTACCCAAGGGAACCAAGAGACCCAGTACTTC.

J is TRBJ1-5 and V is TRBV6-2 or TRBV6-3, with TRBD1 identical over 9 bases. This CDR3 is built from 14 residues. Germline CDR1 MNHEY, CDR2 SVGEGT. The trim removed 0 bases at V and 6 bases at J, leaving 0 bases unmatched. The CDR3: CASSYSTGGQPQHF. CDR3 coding DNA: TGTGCCAGCAGTTACTCGACAGGGGGTCAGCCCCAGCATTTT.

The gene calls are TRBV6-5 and TRBJ1-2, with 8 bases lining up with TRBD1. The germline gives CDR1 MNHEY, CDR2 SVGAGI. With V trimmed by 0 bases and J by 5 bases, 8 bases remained unmatched. This CDR3 comprises 16 residues. The CDR3 DNA sequence: TGTGCCAGCAGTTACTCATGGACAGGGTTGGGGTATGGCTACACCTTC. It yields the protein CASSYSWTGLGYGYTF.

As concerns this clone: One junction end disagrees with the germline gene, perhaps due to a read error. Other DNA sequences within the sample encode an identical CDR3. This sequence joins TRBV9 and TRBJ2-2, with D perhaps TRBD1 or TRBD2 (5 bases each). CDR3 length equals 12 residues. The germline gives CDR1 SGDLS, CDR2 YYNGEE. CDR3: CASSVGVGELFF. DNA for the CDR3: TGTGCCAGTAGCGTGGGGGTCGGGGAGCTGTTTTTT.

The chain joins TRBV7-9 to TRBJ1-1; D is undetermined. Germline V gene data show CDR1 as SEHNR and CDR2 as FQNEAQ (reference sequence). Trimming shortened V by 1 base and J by 0 bases, and 3 bases separated the two germline ends. The CDR3 is 13 amino acids. The DNA for the CDR3 is TGTGCCAGCAGCTTAGACGTGAACACTGAAGCTTTCTTT. Translating gives CASSLDVNTEAFF.

The rearrangement links TRBV7-6 to TRBJ2-5; 11 nucleotides align to TRBD2. Germline V gene lookup returns CDR1 SGHVS and CDR2 FNYEAQ. The V segment lost 7 bases and the J segment 0 bases; nucleotides outside the gene matches: 10. The CDR3 contains 17 residues. As DNA, the CDR3 is TGTGCCAGCAACCCACTAGCGGGGGAGTCGGACCAAGAGACCCAGTACTTC. It specifies CASNPLAGESDQETQYF.

The chain is built from TRBV7-8 and TRBJ1-5, with D perhaps matching TRBD1 (5 bases). The CDR3 runs to 15 residues. From germline, CDR1 is SGHVS and CDR2 FQNEAQ. Trimming removed 3 bases at V and 4 bases at J, with 13 bases between. The CDR3 DNA follows: TGTGCCAGCAGCTTTGCGGAACAGGAGAATCAGCCCCAGCATTTT. This sequence encodes CASSFAEQENQPQHF.

CDR3 loop: CASSIEAYGEQYF. CDR3 coding DNA: TGTGCCAGTAGTATTGAGGCCTACGGTGAGCAGTACTTC. J is TRBJ2-7 and V is TRBV19; D is unresolved. Germline V lookup: CDR1 LNHDA, CDR2 SQIVND (reference sequence). This CDR3 is 13 amino acids long. V lost 3 bases, J lost 7 bases, and 13 bases lay in between.

The CDR3 bases are TGTGCCAGCACCCAAGGTGTTGGTCCCACAGATACGCAGTATTTT. Protein product: CASTQGVGPTDTQYF. V is TRBV2 and J is TRBJ2-3; the D is unclear. Germline CDR1 SNHLY, CDR2 FYNNEI. This CDR3 has 15 amino acids. Deletions cut 7 bases from V and 2 bases from J, with 16 bases between.